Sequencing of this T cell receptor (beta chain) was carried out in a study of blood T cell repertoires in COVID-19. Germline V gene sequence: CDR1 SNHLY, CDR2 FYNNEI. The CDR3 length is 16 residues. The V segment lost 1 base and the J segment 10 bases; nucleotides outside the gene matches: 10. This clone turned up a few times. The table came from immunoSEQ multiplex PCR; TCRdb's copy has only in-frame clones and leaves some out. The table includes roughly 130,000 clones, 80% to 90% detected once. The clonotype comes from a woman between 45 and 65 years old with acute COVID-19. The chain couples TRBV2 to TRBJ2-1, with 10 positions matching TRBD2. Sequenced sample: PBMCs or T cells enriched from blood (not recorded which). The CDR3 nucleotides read TGTGCCAGCAGTGAAGGGCAGGGACTAGCGTTGAGGGAGCAGTTCTTC. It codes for CASSEGQGLALREQFF.